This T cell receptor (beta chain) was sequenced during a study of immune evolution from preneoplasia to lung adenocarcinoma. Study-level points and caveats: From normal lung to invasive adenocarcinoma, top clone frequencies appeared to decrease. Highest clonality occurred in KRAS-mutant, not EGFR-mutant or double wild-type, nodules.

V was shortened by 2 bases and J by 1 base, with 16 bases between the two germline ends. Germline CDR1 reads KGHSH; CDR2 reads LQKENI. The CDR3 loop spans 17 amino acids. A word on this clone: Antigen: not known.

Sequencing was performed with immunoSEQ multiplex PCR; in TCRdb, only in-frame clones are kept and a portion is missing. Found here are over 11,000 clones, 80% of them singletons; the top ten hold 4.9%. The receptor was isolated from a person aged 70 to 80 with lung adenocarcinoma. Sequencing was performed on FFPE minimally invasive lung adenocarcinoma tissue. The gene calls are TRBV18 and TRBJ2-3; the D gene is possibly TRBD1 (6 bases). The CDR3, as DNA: TGTGCCAGCTCACCATTTGATCGAGGACAGCGCACAGATACGCAGTATTTT. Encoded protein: CASSPFDRGQRTDTQYF.